This TCR beta chain was captured in a study of T cell repertoires in cytomegalovirus infection. Study summary: Selected CMV epitopes included recently identified HLA-C-restricted ones as well as well-studied HLA-B-restricted ones. Indicated by public TCR beta signatures were CMV infection and matching HLA type.

Germline V lookup: CDR1 LGHNT, CDR2 FRNRAP. The CDR3 loop spans 16 amino acids. The V and J ends lost 3 bases and 3 bases respectively, with 14 bases between them. One entry per CDR3 protein results from TCRdb running MiXCR on the reads. The sample consists of about 830,000 distinct CDR3 sequences, approximately 29% of them appearing once. This clonotype showed up just once. Its cognate antigen is unknown. Study-level results: HLA-C-restricted, CMV-specific TCR beta clonotypes were dominant ex vivo. Public TCR beta family frequency separated CMV-and-HLA carriers, including in an independent cohort.

Sequences were derived from cultured CD8+ T cells from PBMCs, sampled from culture after CMV antigen stimulation. This clonotype was sampled from a human donor in good health (CMV status not recorded). Some clones in this sample may be carry-over from other donors' samples. The chain carries TRBV12-5 and TRBJ2-2; no clear D gene. The CDR3 DNA follows: TGTGCTAGTGGTTTTGGCCGTGAGTTCGACACCGGGGAGCTGTTTTTT. It is translated as CASGFGREFDTGELFF. Full variable domain (remainder filled in from reference TRBV12-5 and TRBJ2-2): DARVTQTPRHKVTEMGQEVTMRCQPILGHNTVFWYRQTMMQGLELLAYFRNRAPLDDSGMPKDRFSAEMPDATLATLKIQPSEPRDSAVYFCASGFGREFDTGELFFGEGSRLTVL.